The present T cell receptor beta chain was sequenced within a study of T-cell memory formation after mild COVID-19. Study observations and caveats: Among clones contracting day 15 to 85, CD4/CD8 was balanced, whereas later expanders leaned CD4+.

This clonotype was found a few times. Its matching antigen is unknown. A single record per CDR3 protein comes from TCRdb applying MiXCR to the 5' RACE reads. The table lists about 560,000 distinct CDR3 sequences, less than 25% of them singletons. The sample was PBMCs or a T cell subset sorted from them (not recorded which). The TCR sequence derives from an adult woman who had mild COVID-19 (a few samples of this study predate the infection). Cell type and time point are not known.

The CDR3 reads CASNLRTDTQYF. The CDR3 DNA reads TGTGCCAGCAACCTCCGGACAGATACGCAGTATTTT. The V and J genes are TRBV12-3 or TRBV12-4 and TRBJ2-3; D is ambiguous. Deletions cut 7 bases from V and 3 bases from J, with 8 bases between. This CDR3 has 12 residues.